This T cell receptor (beta chain) was recovered during a study of beta chain features in type 1 diabetes. One heparinised blood draw averaging about 116 mL was given by each donor. This clone has a single count. Expressed TCRB transcripts were sequenced after all isolated RNA was converted to cDNA. Reads for stem cell-like memory T cell samples averaged roughly 950,000. Assay used: immunoSEQ multiplex PCR; TCRdb lists only in-frame clones, some missing. The table has about 110,000 clones, 30% to 40% seen once. The CDR3 sequence is 15 residues long. Germline loops: CDR1 LNHDA, CDR2 SQIVND (reference sequence). Trimming removed 10 bases from V and 2 bases from J, with 18 bases in between.

The source is a woman between 18 and 29 years old in good health. The rearrangement uses TRBV19 and TRBJ2-1; TRBD1 is a possible D gene (6 bases). What was sequenced was stem cell memory CD4+ T cells from blood. The DNA for the CDR3 is TGTGCCACCCTACGGATCGGGACACCCTACAATGAGCAGTTCTTC. Its protein product is CATLRIGTPYNEQFF.